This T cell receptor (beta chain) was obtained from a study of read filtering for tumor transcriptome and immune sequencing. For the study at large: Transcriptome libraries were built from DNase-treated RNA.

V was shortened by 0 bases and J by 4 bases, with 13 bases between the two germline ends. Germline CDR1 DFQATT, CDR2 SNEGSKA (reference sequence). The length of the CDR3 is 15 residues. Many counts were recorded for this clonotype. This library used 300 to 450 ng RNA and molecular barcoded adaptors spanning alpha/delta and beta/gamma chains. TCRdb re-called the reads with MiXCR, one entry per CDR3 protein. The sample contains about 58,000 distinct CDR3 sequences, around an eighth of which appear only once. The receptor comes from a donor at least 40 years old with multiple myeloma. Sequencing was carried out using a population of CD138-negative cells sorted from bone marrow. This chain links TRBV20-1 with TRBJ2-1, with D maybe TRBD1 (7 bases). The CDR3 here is CSARDQGGYYNEQFF. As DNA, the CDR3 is TGCAGTGCTAGAGATCAGGGGGGCTATTACAATGAGCAGTTCTTC.